This T cell receptor (beta chain) stems from a study of glioma-infiltrating T cells (dated by TCRdb to the mid-2010s). With regard to the full study: Sequencing of TCR alpha- and beta-chain repertoires was performed on glioma tissue, on non-neoplastic brain tissue, and on matched peripheral blood mononuclear cells. To measure how far tissue and blood T-cell populations diverged, each tissue-infiltrating repertoire was compared against the peripheral blood repertoire of the same patient. The paired cohort comprised three low-grade glioma patients, 8 or 9 primary glioblastoma patients and three non-glioma patients contributing non-neoplastic brain tissue. General findings and caveats noted by the study authors: VJ-independent divergence between tissue and blood was below expectation in non-neoplastic patients but above expectation in all gliomas, especially low-grade gliomas. Small numbers underpinned the group comparisons: about eight glioblastoma patients, three low-grade glioma patients and three non-neoplastic patients. Tissue and blood shared very few CDR3 sequences, a result attributed to high CDR3 diversity and limited sampling.

The CDR3 runs 14 residues from the cysteine to the phenylalanine. Just CDR3 DNA is preserved here, 42 bases in frame from base 1. CDR1 SGHRS and CDR2 YFSETQ are derived from the germline V gene. TCR alpha and beta CDR3 regions were amplified with the iRepertoire nested amplicon-rescue multiplex PCR (arm-PCR) platform from RNA. The input for one-step reverse transcription and amplification was about 85-400 ng of either tissue mRNA or PBMC total RNA. Following bead purification, Illumina adapters were added by a secondary multiplex PCR, and the libraries were gel-purified between 200 and 400 bp. Internal 6-nucleotide barcodes were carried by the libraries and were used for demultiplexing. Libraries were sequenced on an Illumina MiSeq with 2x220 or 2x250 nucleotide paired-end reads. As for how the authors treated the data: FLASH 1.2.11 was used to merge paired reads, and BWA-MEM then aligned the reads to the GRCh37 human genome before TRA and TRB reads were extracted. An IMGT-derived reference of cassette sequences and CDR3 motifs, with pseudogenes included, was used for V and J assignment. Three-frame translation of reads was performed, and productive CDR3s were defined as those with a C...FGXG motif and no stop codons. Unique combinations of V-J cassette pair and CDR3 amino acid sequence were defined as clonotypes. Filtering of reads was based on Hamming distance, with the threshold set by the sequence error rate of each sample in mapped regions. TCRdb reran the public reads through fastp at Q25 and MiXCR, keeping productive beta chains. Rows with a matching CDR3 protein are joined into one entry that keeps the most common DNA and genes. TCRdb's processing, not the study's, gives the V and J calls here. In this sample the table shows roughly 100,000 distinct CDR3 sequences, approximately 28% of which occur a single time. The ten largest clones take up 44% of the sample.

Regarding this clonotype: The clone's antigen remains unknown. The junction and the germline gene differ at one end; a read error may be behind it.

The clonotype comes from a human donor with low-grade glioma or glioblastoma, undergoing nonglioma brain surgery, or in good health (not recorded which). The chain uses TRBV5-1 and TRBJ2-7, with the identity of the D gene unclear. The specimen was glioma tissue, nonneoplastic brain tissue, or PBMCs (not recorded which). The DNA sequence is given as TGCGCCAGCAGCTTGTCATCTCCCCGCTACGGGCAGTACTTC. This gives the protein CASSLSSPRYGQYF.